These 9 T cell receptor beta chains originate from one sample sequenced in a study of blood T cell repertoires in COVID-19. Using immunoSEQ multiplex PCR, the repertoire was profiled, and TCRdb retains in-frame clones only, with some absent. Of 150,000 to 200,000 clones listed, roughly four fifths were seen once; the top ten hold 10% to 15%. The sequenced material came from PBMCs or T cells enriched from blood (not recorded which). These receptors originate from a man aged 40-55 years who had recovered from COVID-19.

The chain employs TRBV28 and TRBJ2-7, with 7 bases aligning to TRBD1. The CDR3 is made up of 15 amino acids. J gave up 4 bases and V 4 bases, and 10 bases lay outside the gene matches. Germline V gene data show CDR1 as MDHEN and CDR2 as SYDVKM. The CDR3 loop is CASSSLQGELYEQYF. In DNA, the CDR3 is TGTGCCAGCAGTTCACTCCAGGGGGAACTATACGAGCAGTACTTC.

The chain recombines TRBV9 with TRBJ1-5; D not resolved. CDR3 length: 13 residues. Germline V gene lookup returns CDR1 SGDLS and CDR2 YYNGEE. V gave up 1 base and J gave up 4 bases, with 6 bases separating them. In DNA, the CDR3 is TGTGCCAGCAGCGTAACGACAAATCAGCCCCAGCATTTT. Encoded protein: CASSVTTNQPQHF.

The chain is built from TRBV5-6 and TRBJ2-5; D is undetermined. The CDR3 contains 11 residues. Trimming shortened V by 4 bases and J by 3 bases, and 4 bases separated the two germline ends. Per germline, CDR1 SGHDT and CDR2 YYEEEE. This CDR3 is CASSVEETQYF. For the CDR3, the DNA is TGTGCCAGCAGCGTAGAAGAGACCCAGTACTTC.

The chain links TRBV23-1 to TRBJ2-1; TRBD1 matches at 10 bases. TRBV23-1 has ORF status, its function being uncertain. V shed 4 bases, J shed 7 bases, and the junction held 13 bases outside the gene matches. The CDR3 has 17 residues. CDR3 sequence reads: CASSPYPGQGSTNEQFF. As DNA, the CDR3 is TGCGCCAGCAGTCCCTACCCGGGACAGGGGTCGACTAATGAGCAGTTCTTC.

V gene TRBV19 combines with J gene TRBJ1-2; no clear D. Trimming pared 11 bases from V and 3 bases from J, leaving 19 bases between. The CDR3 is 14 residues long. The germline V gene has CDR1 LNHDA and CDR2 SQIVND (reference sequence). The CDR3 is CAVSSPGWDYGYTF. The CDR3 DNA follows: TGTGCCGTATCAAGCCCGGGTTGGGACTATGGCTACACCTTC.

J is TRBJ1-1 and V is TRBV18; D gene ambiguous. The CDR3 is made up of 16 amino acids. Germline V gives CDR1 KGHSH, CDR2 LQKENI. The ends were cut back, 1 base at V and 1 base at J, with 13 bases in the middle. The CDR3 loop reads CASSPQYGVGNTEAFF. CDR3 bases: TGTGCCAGCTCACCACAGTACGGGGTTGGGAACACTGAAGCTTTCTTT.

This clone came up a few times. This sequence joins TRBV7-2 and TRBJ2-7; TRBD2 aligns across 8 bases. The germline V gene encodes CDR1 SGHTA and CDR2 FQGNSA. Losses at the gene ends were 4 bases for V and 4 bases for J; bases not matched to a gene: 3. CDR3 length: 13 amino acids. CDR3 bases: TGTGCCAGCAGCTCAGCGGGAGCATACGAGCAGTACGTC. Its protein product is CASSSAGAYEQYV.

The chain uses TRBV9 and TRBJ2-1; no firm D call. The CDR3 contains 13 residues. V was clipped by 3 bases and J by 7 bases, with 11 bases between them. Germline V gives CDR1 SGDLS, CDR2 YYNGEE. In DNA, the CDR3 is TGTGCCAGCAGCGGTAGACTGTCGAATGAGCAGTTCTTC. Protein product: CASSGRLSNEQFF.

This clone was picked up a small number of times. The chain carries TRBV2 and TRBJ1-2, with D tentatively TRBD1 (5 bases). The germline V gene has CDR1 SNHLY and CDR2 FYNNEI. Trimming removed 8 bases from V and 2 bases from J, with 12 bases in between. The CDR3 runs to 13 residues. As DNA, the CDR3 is TGTGCCAGCGCGGGGCAGGCCAACTATGGCTACACCTTC. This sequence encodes CASAGQANYGYTF.